This T cell receptor beta chain was observed in a study of OX40 agonist ivuxolimab in advanced cancers. A remark on this clone: Its antigen is unknown.

Study observations and caveats: Partial responders dosed at 0.1-3.0 mg/kg displayed clonal expansion ranking among the lowest.

Libraries were prepared by immunoSEQ multiplex PCR; TCRdb keeps only in-frame clonotypes and omits some of them. Of 70,000 to 100,000 clones in the sample, 89% were seen once. J lost 5 bases, V lost 7 bases, and 10 bases had no gene match. Germline values: CDR1 MNHNS, CDR2 SASEGT. CDR3 length: 15 residues. The chain carries TRBV6-1 and TRBJ1-5; 8 bases align to TRBD1. The sequence came from an adult with an advanced solid tumor such as melanoma, head and neck, liver or kidney cancer. This specimen consisted of CD4+ or CD8+ T cells sorted from blood, obtained in a trial of the OX40 agonist ivuxolimab. CDR3: CASTGRTGIDQPQHF. The CDR3 nucleotides read TGTGCCAGCACCGGCCGGACAGGGATAGATCAGCCCCAGCATTTT.